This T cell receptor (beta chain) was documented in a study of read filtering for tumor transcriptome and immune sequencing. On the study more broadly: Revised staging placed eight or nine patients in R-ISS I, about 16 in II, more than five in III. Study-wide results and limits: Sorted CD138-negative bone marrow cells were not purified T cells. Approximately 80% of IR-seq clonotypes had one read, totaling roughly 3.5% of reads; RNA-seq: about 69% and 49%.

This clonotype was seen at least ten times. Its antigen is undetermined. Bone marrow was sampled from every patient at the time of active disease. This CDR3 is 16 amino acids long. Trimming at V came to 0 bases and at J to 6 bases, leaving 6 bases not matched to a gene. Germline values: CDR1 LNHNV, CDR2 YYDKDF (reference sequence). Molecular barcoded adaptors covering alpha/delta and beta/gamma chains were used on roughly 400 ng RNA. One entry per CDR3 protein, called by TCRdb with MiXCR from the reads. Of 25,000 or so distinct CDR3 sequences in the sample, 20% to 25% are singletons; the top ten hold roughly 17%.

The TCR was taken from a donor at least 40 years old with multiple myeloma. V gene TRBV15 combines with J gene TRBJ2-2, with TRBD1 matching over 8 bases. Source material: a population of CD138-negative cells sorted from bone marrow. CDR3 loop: CATSRDSGQAAGELFF. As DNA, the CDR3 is TGTGCCACCAGCAGAGACTCGGGACAGGCGGCCGGGGAGCTGTTTTTT.